Listed below are T cell receptor beta chains from one sample, sequenced in a study of blood T cell repertoires in COVID-19. The assay was immunoSEQ multiplex PCR, and TCRdb's table has in-frame clones only and misses some. This table holds about 200,000 clones, around 85% found once. The sample taken for sequencing was peripheral blood. The receptors shown here come from a man aged 55 to 70 with COVID-19, enrolled during active disease. CDR3s include the opening cysteine and the closing phenylalanine or tryptophan. The D gene is left open where the match is weak. Some rows mark clone size as missing; the rest say once, few, many or name a class of expanded clone.

V gene	clone size	J gene	D gene	CDR3 DNA	CDR3 protein
TRBV15	NA	TRBJ1-5	NA	TGTGCCACCAGCAGAGAGGCAGGATGGAATCAGCCCCAGCATTTT	CATSREAGWNQPQHF
TRBV5-1	NA	TRBJ1-1	NA	TGCGCCAGCAGCCCTGGGATGAGGGCGGCTTTCTTT	CASSPGMRAAFF
TRBV10-3	NA	TRBJ2-7	NA	TGTGCCATCAGTGACGGGGGTTTCTACGAGCAGTACTTC	CAISDGGFYEQYF
TRBV24-1	NA	TRBJ2-3	TRBD2	TGTGCCACTTCAACTAGCGGGGAGTCATTCGGGCAGTATTTT	CATSTSGESFGQYF
TRBV3-1/TRBV3-2	once	TRBJ1-6	NA	TGTGCCAGCAGCTTAAGGGGTTCCTATAATTCACCCCTCCACTTT	CASSLRGSYNSPLHF
TRBV7-9	NA	TRBJ1-2	TRBD1	TGTGCCAGCAGCTTAGACAGGGGCGGCTACACCTTC	CASSLDRGGYTF
TRBV7-2	NA	TRBJ1-2	NA	TGTGCCAGCAGCCCCGCTCCATCGGACTATGGCTACACCTTC	CASSPAPSDYGYTF
TRBV14	NA	TRBJ2-1	NA	TGTGCCAGCAGCCAGACAAGTGAGCAGTTCTTC	CASSQTSEQFF
TRBV29-1	NA	TRBJ2-7	NA	TGCAGCGTTGTTATGCGGGTCTACGAGCAGTACTTC	CSVVMRVYEQYF
TRBV5-4	NA	TRBJ2-5	TRBD1	TGTGCCAGCAGCTTGCCGGACAGGGGGCGGGAGACCCAGTACTTC	CASSLPDRGRETQYF
TRBV10-3	NA	TRBJ2-5	NA	TGTGCCATCAGTGTCGGGGGGCTCGAGACCCAGTACTTC	CAISVGGLETQYF
TRBV7-8	NA	TRBJ1-3	NA	TGTGCCAGCAGCTTAGCAGCCTACTCTGGAAACACCATATATTTT	CASSLAAYSGNTIYF
TRBV9	NA	TRBJ2-1	TRBD2	TGTGCCAGCAGCGTAGGTTCTAGCGGGGTCAATGAGCAGTTCTTC	CASSVGSSGVNEQFF
TRBV5-1	NA	TRBJ1-1	TRBD1	TGCGCCAGCAGCAGGGACAGGGGGGACACTGAAGCTTTCTTT	CASSRDRGDTEAFF
TRBV19	few	TRBJ1-1	TRBD1	TGTGCCAGTAGAGGGACAGGGGTATTGAACACTGAAGCTTTCTTT	CASRGTGVLNTEAFF
TRBV5-1	NA	TRBJ2-7	TRBD2	TGCGCCAGCAGCCAATCGGGCAGGGAGGGTGAGCAGTACTTC	CASSQSGREGEQYF
TRBV28	NA	TRBJ1-4	NA	TGTGCCAGCAGTTTTGACAGATTGTTAGGAAAACTGTTTTTT	CASSFDRLLGKLFF
TRBV21-1	once	TRBJ2-7	NA	TGTGCCAGCAGCATGTTACAGGGGCCGACCTACGAGCAGTACTTC	CASSMLQGPTYEQYF
TRBV7-6	many	TRBJ2-2	TRBD1	TGTGCCAGCAGCATCAGCCGGGACAGGGTTTTCGGCACCGGGGAGCTGTTTTTT	CASSISRDRVFGTGELFF
TRBV5-5	NA	TRBJ2-7	TRBD1	TGTGCCAGCAGCCCCGGACAGGGGGCCTACGAGCAGTACTTC	CASSPGQGAYEQYF
TRBV19	NA	TRBJ2-1	NA	TGTGCCAGCAGTATAAGGGGCAATGAGCAGTTCTTC	CASSIRGNEQFF
TRBV2	once	TRBJ1-1	NA	TGTGCCAGCAGCAATTTGAACACTGAAGCTTTCTTT	CASSNLNTEAFF
TRBV5-1	NA	TRBJ1-4	NA	TGCGCCAGCAGCTTGGTGGTCGGTGCAACTAATGAAAAACTGTTTTTT	CASSLVVGATNEKLFF
TRBV3-1/TRBV3-2	NA	TRBJ2-1	NA	TGTGCCAGCAGGGCTGGGGGCGGGAGAGGGGGCAATGAGCAGTTCTTC	CASRAGGGRGGNEQFF
TRBV28	NA	TRBJ1-6	TRBD1	TGTGCCAGCAGTCTCTCCGGGACAGGGGTTTCACCCCTCCACTTT	CASSLSGTGVSPLHF
TRBV15	NA	TRBJ2-7	NA	TGTGCCACCAGCAGAGACCCCGGGGGTTGGAACGAGCAGTACTTC	CATSRDPGGWNEQYF
TRBV7-2	NA	TRBJ1-2	NA	TGTGCCAGCAGCTTAGCATACAGGAGGGCCTATGGCTACACCTTC	CASSLAYRRAYGYTF
TRBV5-5	once	TRBJ2-5	NA	TGTGCCAGCAGCCCCGCTACACGGGGGGAGACCCAGTACTTC	CASSPATRGETQYF
TRBV6-2/TRBV6-3	few	TRBJ1-1	NA	TGTGCCAGCAGTTACGGCGGGTGGATGAACACTGAAGCTTTCTTT	CASSYGGWMNTEAFF